A selection of T cell receptor beta chains follows, all from one sample in a study of cytomegalovirus exposure and HLA in healthy donors. The method was immunoSEQ multiplex PCR; TCRdb's version includes in-frame clones alone and lacks a portion of them. This sample lists approximately 45,000 clones; its ten largest clones have about 15%. The sequenced sample consisted of PBMCs. The receptors stem from a male donor in good health and CMV-seronegative. CDR3s include the opening cysteine and the closing phenylalanine or tryptophan. The D gene is left open where the match is weak.

CASSYSGDNEQFF,TGTGCCAGCAGTTACTCAGGGGACAATGAGCAGTTCTTC,TRBV6-5,TRBJ2-1,-
CASSIGLAGRYNEQFF,TGTGCCAGTAGTATTGGCCTAGCGGGGCGTTACAATGAGCAGTTCTTC,TRBV19,TRBJ2-1,TRBD2
CASSVRASENTGELFF,TGTGCCAGCAGCGTCAGGGCTAGCGAGAACACCGGGGAGCTGTTTTTT,TRBV7-9,TRBJ2-2,-
CASILGRGTEAFF,TGTGCCAGTATATTGGGGCGAGGAACTGAAGCTTTCTTT,TRBV19,TRBJ1-1,-
CASSLERSGANVLTF,TGTGCCAGCAGCCTCGAGCGCTCTGGGGCCAACGTCCTGACTTTC,TRBV5-5,TRBJ2-6,-
CASSTYGVEQFF,TGTGCCAGCAGTACCTACGGGGTAGAGCAGTTCTTC,TRBV6-5,TRBJ2-1,-
CSVDWAGGRNQPQHF,TGCAGCGTTGATTGGGCAGGGGGCAGGAATCAGCCCCAGCATTTT,TRBV29-1,TRBJ1-5,TRBD1
CASSLELRGPYNEQFF,TGCGCCAGCAGCTTGGAACTCAGGGGTCCCTACAATGAGCAGTTCTTC,TRBV5-1,TRBJ2-1,-
CASSLEGDTEAFF,TGTGCCAGCAGCTTAGAGGGGGACACTGAAGCTTTCTTT,TRBV7-6,TRBJ1-1,-
CASSPGVGNQPQHF,TGCGCCAGCAGCCCGGGAGTCGGGAATCAGCCCCAGCATTTT,TRBV4-1,TRBJ1-5,-
CASSSHRDRLRGYTF,TGTGCCAGCAGCTCCCATCGGGACAGGCTCAGGGGCTACACCTTC,TRBV14,TRBJ1-2,TRBD1
CASSLVRSGNTIYF,TGTGCCAGCAGCTTAGTCCGCTCTGGAAACACCATATATTTT,TRBV7-2,TRBJ1-3,-
CAISGTYEQYF,TGTGCCATCAGCGGGACCTACGAGCAGTACTTC,TRBV10-3,TRBJ2-7,-
CASSTLRDTSMGYTF,TGTGCCAGTAGTACCTTGAGAGACACCTCTATGGGCTACACCTTC,TRBV19,TRBJ1-2,-
CAWIGGLYEQYF,TGTGCCTGGATTGGAGGGCTCTACGAGCAGTACTTC,TRBV30,TRBJ2-7,-
CASEEFYGYTF,TGTGCCAGCGAGGAGTTTTATGGCTACACCTTC,TRBV7-2,TRBJ1-2,-
CASSQDLTSQETQYF,TGCGCCAGCAGCCAAGATCTCACCAGCCAAGAGACCCAGTACTTC,TRBV4-1,TRBJ2-5,-
CASSQESGQGASYTEAFF,TGTGCCAGCAGCCAAGAGAGTGGACAGGGGGCGAGTTACACTGAAGCTTTCTTT,TRBV4-2,TRBJ1-1,TRBD1
CSVEGRGYEQYF,TGCAGCGTTGAAGGTCGGGGGTACGAGCAGTACTTC,TRBV29-1,TRBJ2-7,-
CASSLGLSGGPYNEQFF,TGTGCCAGCAGCTTAGGCCTTAGCGGGGGACCATACAATGAGCAGTTCTTC,TRBV13,TRBJ2-1,TRBD2
CASRPGGSSGNTIYF,TGTGCCAGCAGACCAGGGGGCAGCTCTGGAAACACCATATATTTT,TRBV7-9,TRBJ1-3,TRBD1
CASSTQGRANYGYTF,TGTGCCAGTAGTACTCAGGGTAGGGCTAACTATGGCTACACCTTC,TRBV19,TRBJ1-2,-
CASSSDFQGSPLHF,TGCGCCAGCAGCTCGGACTTTCAAGGGTCACCCCTCCACTTT,TRBV5-1,TRBJ1-6,-
CASSQVWGLYGYTF,TGTGCCAGCAGCCAAGTGTGGGGACTCTATGGCTACACCTTC,TRBV4-2,TRBJ1-2,-
CASSQFPDGASGSKNIQYF,TGCGCCAGCAGCCAATTCCCTGATGGGGCTAGCGGGTCCAAAAACATTCAGTACTTC,TRBV4-1,TRBJ2-4,TRBD2
CASARRTVDSGANVLTF,TGTGCCAGCGCTCGGAGGACAGTCGACTCTGGGGCCAACGTCCTGACTTTC,TRBV2,TRBJ2-6,-
CASSQLQGMNTEAFF,TGCGCCAGCAGCCAACTACAGGGTATGAACACTGAAGCTTTCTTT,TRBV4-1,TRBJ1-1,-
CASSPLPRETQYF,TGTGCCAGCTCACCCCTCCCGCGGGAGACCCAGTACTTC,TRBV18,TRBJ2-5,-
CASSPTGRYGYTF,TGTGCCAGCTCACCGACAGGGAGATATGGCTACACCTTC,TRBV18,TRBJ1-2,TRBD1
CASSEGQVDTEAFF,TGTGCCAGCAGTGAAGGGCAGGTAGACACTGAAGCTTTCTTT,TRBV6-1,TRBJ1-1,-
CSASIRGEQYF,TGCAGTGCTAGTATCCGGGGCGAGCAGTACTTC,TRBV20-1,TRBJ2-7,-
CASSETRHEQYF,TGTGCCAGCAGCGAGACACGCCACGAGCAGTACTTC,TRBV14,TRBJ2-7,-
CAWSVLAESTDTQYF,TGTGCCTGGAGTGTACTAGCGGAGAGCACAGATACGCAGTATTTT,TRBV30,TRBJ2-3,TRBD2
CASREDRYSNQPQHF,TGTGCCAGCAGGGAAGACAGATATAGCAATCAGCCCCAGCATTTT,TRBV6-1,TRBJ1-5,-
CASSVEGTGGFRTGELFF,TGTGCCAGCAGCGTAGAAGGGACAGGGGGCTTTAGAACCGGGGAGCTGTTTTTT,TRBV9,TRBJ2-2,TRBD1
CASSPRTYMQETQYF,TGTGCCAGCAGCCCCAGGACATATATGCAAGAGACCCAGTACTTC,TRBV7-9,TRBJ2-5,-
CASSLVTSGGPTDTQYF,TGCGCCAGCAGCTTGGTAACTAGCGGGGGACCCACAGATACGCAGTATTTT,TRBV5-1,TRBJ2-3,TRBD2
CASSLTAGFYGYTF,TGTGCCAGCAGTTTAACGGCAGGCTTTTATGGCTACACCTTC,TRBV27,TRBJ1-2,-
CASSPRDRGDSPLHF,TGTGCCAGCAGCCCCCGGGACAGGGGTGATTCACCCCTCCACTTT,TRBV7-9,TRBJ1-6,TRBD1
CASSLSGGTEAFF,TGTGCCAGCAGCTTATCGGGGGGCACTGAAGCTTTCTTT,TRBV7-9,TRBJ1-1,-
CASSQQAGRTNTEAFF,TGCGCCAGCAGCCAGCAGGCAGGGCGGACGAACACTGAAGCTTTCTTT,TRBV4-1,TRBJ1-1,-
CASSPTSGTGVGGYTF,TGTGCCAGCTCACCTACATCCGGGACAGGGGTAGGTGGCTACACCTTC,TRBV18,TRBJ1-2,TRBD1
CASSLMGAGNNEQFF,TGTGCCAGCAGCTTAATGGGAGCGGGTAACAATGAGCAGTTCTTC,TRBV7-3,TRBJ2-1,-
CASSELPGQSNSPLHF,TGTGCCAGCAGTGAACTCCCGGGACAGAGTAATTCACCCCTCCACTTT,TRBV6-1,TRBJ1-6,TRBD1
CASSLVERVAGGLETQYF,TGTGCCAGCAGCTTGGTTGAGAGGGTAGCGGGGGGTTTGGAGACCCAGTACTTC,TRBV5-4,TRBJ2-5,TRBD2
CASSEGIGQGRETQYF,TGTGCCAGCAGTGAAGGAATCGGACAGGGGCGCGAGACCCAGTACTTC,TRBV6-1,TRBJ2-5,TRBD1
CASSYGTAYGYTF,TGTGCCAGCAGCTATGGGACAGCCTATGGCTACACCTTC,TRBV7-8,TRBJ1-2,TRBD1
CASSRREGRETQYF,TGTGCCAGCAGCCGCCGGGAGGGCAGGGAGACCCAGTACTTC,TRBV5-4,TRBJ2-5,TRBD2
CASSHTGQSSYEQYF,TGCGCCAGCAGCCATACAGGTCAGAGCTCCTACGAGCAGTACTTC,TRBV4-1,TRBJ2-7,-
CAGQQGGMTEAFF,TGTGCCGGACAACAGGGTGGAATGACTGAAGCTTTCTTT,TRBV9,TRBJ1-1,-
CASSPRTGKGNTEAFF,TGTGCCAGCAGCCCCAGGACAGGGAAGGGGAACACTGAAGCTTTCTTT,TRBV9,TRBJ1-1,TRBD1
CASSSFRYSGNTIYF,TGTGCCAGCAGTTCTTTCCGCTACTCTGGAAACACCATATATTTT,TRBV6-5,TRBJ1-3,-
CASSPEWTFSRRNTEAFF,TGTGCCAGCTCACCCGAATGGACATTCAGTCGGAGGAACACTGAAGCTTTCTTT,TRBV18,TRBJ1-1,-
CASSAGTGASGETQYF,TGCGCCAGCAGCGCCGGGACAGGGGCGTCGGGGGAGACCCAGTACTTC,TRBV5-1,TRBJ2-5,TRBD1
CASSEERSPSGANVLTF,TGTGCCAGCAGTGAAGAACGGTCGCCCTCTGGGGCCAACGTCCTGACTTTC,TRBV6-1,TRBJ2-6,-
CASSVDGLAGPTETQYF,TGTGCCAGCAGCGTAGATGGACTAGCGGGCCCGACGGAGACCCAGTACTTC,TRBV9,TRBJ2-5,TRBD2
CASSPRGQKYEQYF,TGTGCCAGCAGCCCCCGAGGCCAGAAATACGAGCAGTACTTC,TRBV7-3,TRBJ2-7,-
CASSLVGGNEQYF,TGTGCCAGCAGCTTGGTTGGCGGGAACGAGCAGTACTTC,TRBV5-4,TRBJ2-7,-
CASSGQGVGLGEKLFF,TGTGCCAGCAGCGGCCAGGGGGTAGGTCTAGGCGAAAAACTGTTTTTT,TRBV5-4,TRBJ1-4,TRBD1
CASSILKGVSPLHF,TGTGCCAGTAGTATTCTGAAGGGGGTTTCACCCCTCCACTTT,TRBV19,TRBJ1-6,-